Sequencing of this T cell receptor (beta chain) was carried out in a study of glioma-infiltrating T cells. Amplification of TCR alpha and beta CDR3 regions from RNA used iRepertoire nested multiplex PCR. TCRdb reanalysed the multiplex PCR reads using MiXCR and keeps one entry per CDR3 protein. The sample consists of about 190,000 distinct CDR3 sequences, 25% to 35% of them appearing once. Losses at the gene ends were 2 bases for V and 2 bases for J; bases not matched to a gene: 6. Per the germline V gene, CDR1 is KGHSH and CDR2 is LQKENI. This CDR3 has 16 residues. V and J are TRBV18 and TRBJ2-7; 10 bases match TRBD1. Sequenced sample: glioma tissue, nonneoplastic brain tissue, or PBMCs (not recorded which). The clonotype originates from a human donor with low-grade glioma or glioblastoma, undergoing nonglioma brain surgery, or in good health (not recorded which). The CDR3 DNA sequence: TGTGCCAGCTCACCAGGCCGGGACAGGGGTACCTACGAGCAGTACTTC. It is translated as CASSPGRDRGTYEQYF.